This T cell receptor (beta chain) appears in the sequencing data of a study of blood T cell repertoires in COVID-19. Study overall: COVID-19 samples collected from the United States, Italy and Spain covered acute and convalescent phases. Nucleic acid was either cDNA or gDNA, and it came from T cells, B-cell-depleted T cells, or PBMCs.

Germline CDR1 reads SGHVS; CDR2 reads FQNEAQ. V shed 5 bases, J shed 0 bases, and the junction held 6 bases outside the gene matches. This CDR3 region has 15 residues. Recruited during active infection, patients (from Seattle) were subsequently followed longitudinally. The data were produced by immunoSEQ multiplex PCR, yet TCRdb's version contains in-frame clones alone and is incomplete. The sample records 68,000 or so clones, approximately 90% being singletons. The source of this sequence is a woman between 50 and 59 years old with COVID-19, enrolled during active disease. The chain has TRBV7-8 and TRBJ2-7; TRBD2 aligns across 8 bases. The sequencing input was peripheral blood. The DNA for the CDR3 is TGTGCCAGCAGCCCAACCGGGAGGGGCTCCTACGAGCAGTACTTC. It encodes CASSPTGRGSYEQYF. The variable domain in full, completed from reference TRBV7-8 and TRBJ2-7, reads GAGVSQSPRYKVAKRGQDVALRCDPISGHVSLFWYQQALGQGPEFLTYFQNEAQLDKSGLPSDRFFAERPEGSVSTLKIQRTQQEDSAVYLCASSPTGRGSYEQYFGPGTRLTVT.